The clone carrying this T cell receptor (beta chain) was seen repeatedly, ten times or more. No antigen is known for it. Authors of the study amplified TCR beta CDR3 regions from RNA transcripts. Initially, a first-round RT-PCR of the TCR CDR3 employed the HTBI primer set. MiXCR, run by TCRdb on the multiplex PCR reads, gives a single entry per CDR3 protein. Here the sample spans some 650,000 distinct CDR3 sequences, roughly 15% being singletons. Uncontrolled infection, other autoimmune disease, pregnancy or lactation disqualified patients from enrolment. Orbital computed tomography and thyroid ultrasound, together with serum TRAb and thyroxine and clinical symptoms, were used for diagnoses. The CDR3 length is 14 residues. Deletions cut 0 bases from V and 2 bases from J, with 10 bases between. Germline loops: CDR1 DFQATT, CDR2 SNEGSKA (reference sequence). These data are taken from a study of T cells in Graves' hyperthyroidism and ophthalmopathy. Whole-study results and caveats: In blood, most of the thyroid clonotypes expanded above 0.001 were also present.

The sequencing input was blood. This clonotype was obtained from a woman aged 40 to 50 with Graves' ophthalmopathy. The chain couples TRBV20-1 to TRBJ2-5; D is unresolved. The CDR3 sequence: CSAREASTQETQYF. Here the CDR3 DNA reads TGCAGTGCTAGAGAGGCCAGTACTCAAGAGACCCAGTACTTC.